The TCR beta chain described here comes from a study of Ad26.COV2.S vaccination and SARS-CoV-2 variants. Measured with immunoSEQ multiplex PCR; TCRdb has only the in-frame clones, and not every one. The repertoire consists of around 450,000 clones, with approximately 88% occurring once and the leading ten covering 3.6%. A note on this clone: The target antigen is unknown.

Specified treatment: some 20 received Ad26.COV2.S at low or high dose, single or two shots; about 5 received placebo; per-sample allocation not given. It was on day 63 after the first vaccine or placebo injection that samples were taken. This vaccine is an Ad26 vector that expresses the Wuhan-strain SARS-CoV-2 spike. This CDR3 region has 13 residues. With 5 bases removed from V and 3 bases from J, the gap between germline ends came to 10 bases. The germline gives CDR1 SGHAT, CDR2 FQDESV (reference sequence). General study points: Substantial breadth was reportedly displayed by spike-specific CD8+ and CD4+ T cell responses after vaccination.

The sample here was peripheral blood, taken in a trial of Ad26.COV2.S vaccine versus placebo. The source is a person aged 18-60 years who received the Ad26.COV2.S COVID-19 vaccine or a placebo. The chain employs TRBV11-1 and TRBJ1-2; D is unresolved. This CDR3 is CASSQDIDYGYTF. The CDR3 coding sequence is TGTGCCAGCAGCCAAGACATTGACTATGGCTACACCTTC. Supplemented by reference TRBV11-1 and TRBJ1-2, the full variable domain reads EAEVAQSPRYKITEKSQAVAFWCDPISGHATLYWYRQILGQGPELLVQFQDESVVDDSQLPKDRFSAERLKGVDSTLKIQPAELGDSAMYLCASSQDIDYGYTFGSGTRLTVV.